A single sample gave rise to the 6 T cell receptor beta chains below, sequenced in a study of T-cell reconstitution after alpha-beta-depleted transplantation in children. Unique molecular identifiers were incorporated when the TCRbeta library was constructed. TCRdb passed the PCR reads through MiXCR, listing each CDR3 protein once. The data show about 210,000 distinct CDR3 sequences, approximately 19% seen once. Sequencing was performed on PBMCs, mostly from graft donor cells, taken 360 days after TCRalphabeta/CD19-depleted stem cell transplant. The receptor source for this set is a male patient between 2 and 10 years old who had a stem cell transplant for acute lymphoblastic leukemia, so the T cells may come from the graft donor.

The sample holds a few counts of this clonotype. The chain carries TRBV7-2 and TRBJ2-2; 7 bases map to TRBD1. Trimming removed 5 bases from V and 0 bases from J; junction bases left unmatched: 3. CDR3 length: 15 amino acids. Germline loops: CDR1 SGHTA, CDR2 FQGNSA. The CDR3 is CASSATGPNTGELFF. The CDR3 DNA reads TGTGCCAGCAGCGCGACAGGGCCGAACACCGGGGAGCTGTTTTTT. Full variable domain (rest looked up from reference TRBV7-2 and TRBJ2-2): GAGVSQSPSNKVTEKGKDVELRCDPISGHTALYWYRQSLGQGLEFLIYFQGNSAPDKSGLPSDRFSAERTGGSVSTLTIQRTQQEDSAVYLCASSATGPNTGELFFGEGSRLTVL.

The chain employs TRBV6-2 or TRBV6-3 and TRBJ2-6, with D unresolved. The V gene lost 7 bases and the J gene lost 0 bases, with 10 bases spanning the gap. The germline gives CDR1 MNHEY, CDR2 SVGEGT. The CDR3 runs to 15 residues. This chain's CDR3 is CASKIGSSGANVLTF. CDR3 DNA: TGTGCCAGCAAGATAGGCAGCTCTGGGGCCAACGTCCTGACTTTC.

V usage is TRBV3-1 and J usage is TRBJ2-3; 11 nucleotides line up with TRBD2. CDR1 and CDR2 from the germline V gene are LGHDT and YNNKEL (reference sequence). This CDR3 has 14 amino acids. With 7 bases clipped from V and 2 bases from J, the junction kept 2 bases outside the gene matches. CDR3 coding DNA: TGTGCCAGCACGACTAGCGGGGCCACAGATACGCAGTATTTT. Translated: CASTTSGATDTQYF.

This clonotype has only a few counts. The genes are TRBV28 and TRBJ2-1, with D hard to call. V was clipped by 3 bases and J by 4 bases, with 10 bases between them. Germline lookup yields CDR1 MDHEN and CDR2 SYDVKM. This CDR3 spans 14 amino acids. The CDR3 region is CASSFGPDYNEQFF. CDR3 DNA sequence: TGTGCCAGCAGTTTTGGTCCAGATTACAATGAGCAGTTCTTC.

This clonotype was detected ten times or more. This sequence joins TRBV7-9 and TRBJ1-1; unclear D gene. CDR3 length equals 14 residues. The V and J ends lost 5 bases and 1 base respectively, with 11 bases between them. CDR1 SEHNR and CDR2 FQNEAQ come from the germline V gene (reference sequence). DNA of the CDR3: TGTGCCAGCAGCCTCGAGGGAGGGAACACTGAAGCTTTCTTT. Its protein product is CASSLEGGNTEAFF.

The rearrangement links TRBV20-1 to TRBJ2-1; no clear D. V lost 3 bases to trimming and J lost 5 bases, with 8 bases between them. CDR3 length: 12 amino acids. Germline loops: CDR1 DFQATT, CDR2 SNEGSKA (reference sequence). The CDR3 nucleotides read TGCAGTGCTAGTTCACGAGACAATGAGCAGTTCTTC. This codes for CSASSRDNEQFF.